This TCR beta chain was identified in a study of cytomegalovirus exposure and HLA in healthy donors. General study findings and limits: In a later analysis, TCR beta V- and J-gene trimming showed a link to a missense DCLRE1C variant. TCR beta chains associated with HLA were, in a later analysis, more clonally expanded than equally common others. The study listed 164 cytomegalovirus-associated TCR beta chains. Follow-up analysis found HLA locus-dependent TCR association rates, highest for DRB1 and lowest for HLA-C.

To note about this clone: What it recognizes is unknown.

With 60 Vbeta and 13 Jbeta primers, the PCR was carried out. Sequenced by immunoSEQ multiplex PCR; TCRdb stores in-frame clones only, minus some. The sample includes 210,000 or so clones, around 83% of them seen just once. Sequences were obtained from PBMCs. The clonotype originates from a girl aged 2-10 years in good health and CMV-seronegative.

The CDR3 loop reads CASRGDRGISYNEQFF. The CDR3 DNA sequence: TGTGCCAGCAGGGGCGACAGGGGGATCTCCTACAATGAGCAGTTCTTC. The V call is TRBV25-1, the J call TRBJ2-1, with 9 bases matching TRBD1. Germline loops: CDR1 MGHDK, CDR2 SYGVNS. Trimming cost V 6 bases and J 0 bases; bases outside gene matches: 6. The CDR3 runs 16 residues.